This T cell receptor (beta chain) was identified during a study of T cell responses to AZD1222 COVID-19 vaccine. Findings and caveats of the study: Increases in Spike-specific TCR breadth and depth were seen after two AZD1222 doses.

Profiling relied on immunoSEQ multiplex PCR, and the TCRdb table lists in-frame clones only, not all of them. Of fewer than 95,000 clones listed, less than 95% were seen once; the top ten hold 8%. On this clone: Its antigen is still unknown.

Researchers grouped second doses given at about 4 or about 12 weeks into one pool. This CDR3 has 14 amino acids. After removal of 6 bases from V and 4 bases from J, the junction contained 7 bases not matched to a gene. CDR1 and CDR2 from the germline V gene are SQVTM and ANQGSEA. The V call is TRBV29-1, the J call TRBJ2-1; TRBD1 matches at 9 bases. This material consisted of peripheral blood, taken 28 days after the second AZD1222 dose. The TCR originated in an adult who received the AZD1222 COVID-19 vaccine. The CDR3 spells CSVPDRGGYNEQFF. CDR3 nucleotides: TGCAGCGTACCCGACAGGGGGGGATACAATGAGCAGTTCTTC.